This T cell receptor beta chain was observed in a study of blood T cell repertoires in COVID-19. Study as a whole: The United States, Italy and Spain supplied acute and convalescent COVID-19 samples. From T cells, B-cell-depleted T cells, or PBMCs came the material, which was cDNA or gDNA.

The germline gives CDR1 SGHNT, CDR2 YYREEE (reference sequence). V shed 9 bases and J 5 bases; nucleotides not matched to a gene: 10. CDR3 size: 15 residues. In the authors' methods: Reference gene primer amplification gave nucleated cell count estimates. Generated by immunoSEQ multiplex PCR, the TCRdb table keeps only in-frame clones and is missing some. D and trimming come from the DNA, and the V and J calls and clone size come from that table. The repertoire has about 80,000 clones, 70% to 90% of them found once; the top ten carry less than 9%. This rearrangement joins TRBV5-4 to TRBJ2-2; TRBD1 agrees at 10 bases. Sequenced sample: peripheral blood. This clonotype was sampled from a woman aged 80 or over with acute or convalescent COVID-19. CDR3 region: CATEPRTGGTGELFF. The CDR3 region has the DNA TGTGCCACCGAGCCTCGGACAGGGGGTACCGGGGAGCTGTTTTTT.